These T cell receptor beta chains were read from a single sample in a study of cytomegalovirus exposure and HLA in healthy donors. Clones were sequenced by immunoSEQ multiplex PCR, and TCRdb holds only the in-frame ones, with some missing. The sample holds under 200,000 clones, around 80% seen once. Sequenced sample: PBMCs. The origin of the receptors is a woman aged 50 to 60 in good health and CMV-seropositive. Both conserved end residues are part of each CDR3. D genes are given only for firm matches. Expanded clones are given a class, and other clones once, few, many or no size at all.

j_gene	v_gene	d_gene	abundance	CDR3aa	CDR3nt
TRBJ2-5	TRBV9	.	.	CASSVDSGRGETQYF	TGTGCCAGCAGCGTAGATAGTGGGAGGGGGGAGACCCAGTACTTC
TRBJ2-1	TRBV20-1	.	once	CSARQLEQFF	TGCAGTGCTAGACAACTTGAGCAGTTCTTC
TRBJ2-5	TRBV27	TRBD2	.	CASSSLGLAEETQYF	TGTGCCAGCAGTTCCCTAGGACTAGCGGAAGAGACCCAGTACTTC
TRBJ2-7	TRBV27	.	.	CASSFGQGTYEQYF	TGTGCCAGCAGTTTCGGGCAGGGAACCTACGAGCAGTACTTC
TRBJ2-7	TRBV27	.	.	CASSLTDGRQNEQYF	TGTGCCAGCAGTTTAACAGATGGGCGTCAGAACGAGCAGTACTTC
TRBJ2-7	TRBV19	TRBD1	.	CASTTGGGYEQYF	TGTGCCAGTACTACAGGGGGCGGGTACGAGCAGTACTTC
TRBJ1-4	TRBV25-1	TRBD1	.	CASSVRGQLSEKLFF	TGTGCCAGCAGTGTTCGGGGACAGCTGAGTGAAAAACTGTTTTTT
TRBJ2-4	TRBV6-6	.	.	CASSSPTGTPRDIQYF	TGTGCCAGCAGTTCTCCCACCGGGACTCCAAGGGACATTCAGTACTTC
TRBJ2-6	TRBV18	TRBD1	.	CASSPLTGNTGANVLTF	TGTGCCAGCTCACCACTGACAGGGAATACTGGGGCCAACGTCCTGACTTTC
TRBJ2-1	TRBV7-2	TRBD2	.	CASSLERGVSYNEQFF	TGTGCCAGCAGCTTAGAGCGGGGGGTCTCCTACAATGAGCAGTTCTTC
TRBJ2-2	TRBV7-7	.	.	CASSFQLVVGTGELFF	TGTGCTAGCAGCTTCCAACTAGTGGTTGGAACCGGGGAGCTGTTTTTT
TRBJ1-2	TRBV15	.	.	CATSRDGGRDTNYGYTF	TGTGCCACCAGCAGAGATGGAGGAAGGGATACTAACTATGGCTACACCTTC
TRBJ2-1	TRBV4-3	.	.	CASSQGGGPYNEQFF	TGCGCCAGCAGCCAAGGAGGCGGGCCCTACAATGAGCAGTTCTTC
TRBJ1-2	TRBV7-6	.	.	CASSLGAQNNYGYTF	TGTGCCAGCAGCTTAGGGGCGCAAAACAACTATGGCTACACCTTC
TRBJ2-2	TRBV7-2	TRBD2	.	CASSLGSGTKTGELFF	TGTGCCAGCAGCTTAGGTTCAGGGACTAAAACCGGGGAGCTGTTTTTT
TRBJ2-2	TRBV19	TRBD2	.	CASTRGTSDIWTGELFF	TGTGCCAGTACGAGGGGAACTAGCGACATATGGACCGGGGAGCTGTTTTTT
TRBJ1-6	TRBV5-5	TRBD1	once	CASSLVLRQGEGSPLHF	TGTGCCAGCAGCTTGGTTCTCAGACAGGGCGAGGGCTCACCCCTCCACTTT
TRBJ1-6	TRBV19	.	.	CASTVRRGPLHF	TGTGCCAGTACCGTAAGGAGGGGACCCCTCCACTTT
TRBJ1-1	TRBV18	.	.	CASSQNRGAHTEVFF	TGTGCCAGCTCCCAAAATCGCGGGGCACACACTGAAGTTTTCTTT
TRBJ2-2	TRBV28	TRBD1	.	CASGQGGNTGELFF	TGTGCCAGTGGACAGGGTGGAAACACCGGGGAGCTGTTTTTT
TRBJ2-2	TRBV28	.	.	CASSLRLVRLFF	TGTGCCAGCAGTTTACGGTTGGTTCGGCTGTTTTTT
TRBJ1-1	TRBV2	.	.	CASMAQTNTEAFF	TGTGCCAGCATGGCACAGACGAACACTGAAGCTTTCTTT
TRBJ2-5	TRBV6-6	.	.	CASSYWGEETQYF	TGTGCCAGCAGTTACTGGGGAGAAGAGACCCAGTACTTC
TRBJ2-5	TRBV5-1	TRBD1	few	CASSGGDRRGETQYF	TGCGCCAGCAGCGGAGGGGACAGGAGGGGAGAGACCCAGTACTTC
TRBJ2-5	TRBV7-2	TRBD2	.	CASSLAGLQETQYF	TGTGCCAGCAGCTTAGCGGGACTACAAGAGACCCAGTACTTC
TRBJ1-2	TRBV7-3	.	.	CASSLGGTNYGYTF	TGTGCCAGCAGCCTCGGGGGAACTAACTATGGCTACACCTTC
TRBJ2-1	TRBV4-3	.	.	CASSQEGDSYNEQFF	TGCGCCAGCAGCCAAGAGGGCGACAGTTACAATGAGCAGTTCTTC
TRBJ1-4	TRBV7-9	TRBD1	few	CSSSLIPGQGGNAEKLFF	TGTTCCAGCAGCTTAATCCCCGGACAGGGGGGGAATGCTGAAAAACTGTTTTTT
TRBJ1-6	TRBV9	TRBD1	.	CASSVGTGLGSPLHF	TGTGCCAGCAGCGTAGGGACAGGGCTCGGATCACCCCTCCACTTT
TRBJ2-4	TRBV7-2	.	.	CASTTTRENIQYF	TGTGCCAGCACCACAACCAGGGAAAACATTCAGTACTTC
TRBJ1-5	TRBV7-8	.	.	CASSLATPNQPQHF	TGTGCCAGCAGCTTAGCGACACCAAATCAGCCCCAGCATTTT
TRBJ1-6	TRBV15	.	.	CATSRDRGGGDSPLHF	TGTGCCACCAGCAGAGATAGAGGGGGAGGGGATTCACCCCTCCACTTT
TRBJ1-1	TRBV28	.	.	CASSERGGRVLDTEAFF	TGTGCCAGCAGTGAGCGCGGGGGGCGCGTTCTGGACACTGAAGCTTTCTTT
TRBJ2-5	TRBV18	.	.	CAGGQGPNQETQYF	TGTGCCGGCGGTCAGGGCCCAAACCAAGAGACCCAGTACTTC
TRBJ2-7	TRBV5-4	.	few	CASSFQTDYEQYF	TGTGCCAGCAGCTTCCAAACAGACTACGAGCAGTACTTC
TRBJ2-6	TRBV4-2	.	.	CASSPPTVSGANVLTF	TGTGCCAGCAGCCCCCCGACAGTCTCTGGGGCCAACGTCCTGACTTTC
TRBJ2-1	TRBV10-1	TRBD1	.	CASSESAPDRGCYNEQFF	TGCGCCAGCAGTGAGTCAGCCCCGGACAGGGGGTGTTACAATGAGCAGTTCTTC
TRBJ2-2	TRBV7-6	.	few	CASSASASGELFF	TGTGCCAGCAGCGCTAGCGCATCCGGGGAGCTGTTTTTT
TRBJ1-2	TRBV19	.	.	CASSIGRQNSRDYGYTF	TGTGCCAGTAGTATAGGGAGGCAGAACAGTCGGGACTATGGCTACACCTTC
TRBJ2-7	TRBV19	TRBD2	.	CASSIRLGTRFHEQYF	TGTGCCAGTAGTATTCGTTTGGGGACTAGATTCCACGAGCAGTACTTC